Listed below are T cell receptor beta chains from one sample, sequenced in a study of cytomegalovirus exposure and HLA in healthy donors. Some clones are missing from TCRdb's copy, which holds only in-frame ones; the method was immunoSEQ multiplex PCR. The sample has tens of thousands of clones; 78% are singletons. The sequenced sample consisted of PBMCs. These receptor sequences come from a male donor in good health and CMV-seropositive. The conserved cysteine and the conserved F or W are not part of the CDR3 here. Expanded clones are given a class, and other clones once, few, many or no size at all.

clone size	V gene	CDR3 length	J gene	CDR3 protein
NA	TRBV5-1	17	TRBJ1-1	ASRSAPGGGGQGATEAF
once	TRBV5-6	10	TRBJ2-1	ASSRSVGEQF
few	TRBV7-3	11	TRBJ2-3	ASSPQAGGTQY
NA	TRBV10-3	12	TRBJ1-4	AISAVLAGEKLF
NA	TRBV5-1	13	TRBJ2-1	ASSPEGLSYNEQF
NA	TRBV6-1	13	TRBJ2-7	ASSPRPGLTYEQY
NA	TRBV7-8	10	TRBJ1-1	ASSQEGAEAF
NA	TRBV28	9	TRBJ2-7	ASERDYEQY
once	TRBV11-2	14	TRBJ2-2	ASSLEGGGPSGELF
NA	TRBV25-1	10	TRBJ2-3	ASSTEGDTQY
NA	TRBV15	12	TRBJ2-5	ATLGTGSSETQY
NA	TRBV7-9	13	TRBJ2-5	ASSLVGGELETQY
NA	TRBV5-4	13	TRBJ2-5	ASSLGVQGAETQY
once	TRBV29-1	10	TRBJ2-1	SATSGIGEQF
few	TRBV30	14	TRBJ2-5	AWSVGLAGTQETQY
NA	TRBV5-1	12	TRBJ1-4	ASRQDRLNEKLF
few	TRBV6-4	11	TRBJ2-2	ASSDRDTGELF
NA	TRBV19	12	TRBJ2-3	ASHPGGNTDTQY
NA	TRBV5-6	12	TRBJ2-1	ASSLNSGYNEQF
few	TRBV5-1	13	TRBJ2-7	ASSPGLAGVYEQY
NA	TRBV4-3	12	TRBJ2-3	ASSKTRSTDTQY
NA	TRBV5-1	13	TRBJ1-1	ASSSTPQGGTEAF
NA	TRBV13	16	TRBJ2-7	ASSLETGTAKSSYEQY
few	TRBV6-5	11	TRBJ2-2	ASSYPGTGELF
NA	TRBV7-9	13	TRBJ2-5	SSSLALEFQETQY
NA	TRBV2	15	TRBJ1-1	ASRAQGAPTLFSSAF
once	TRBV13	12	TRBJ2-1	ASSFTSGNNEQF